A selection of T cell receptor beta chains follows, all from one sample in a study of CD8+ T cells in alopecia areata. Generated by immunoSEQ multiplex PCR, the TCRdb table keeps only in-frame clones and is missing some. The table records 200,000 to 250,000 clones, about two fifths of them present only once. The sequences come from CD4+ T cells sorted from blood, collected at approximately week 30, from a patient treated with tofacitinib. The receptors derive from a human donor with alopecia areata. CDR3s include the opening cysteine and the closing phenylalanine or tryptophan. The order of the fields is clone size, D gene, V gene, J gene, CDR3 protein, CDR3 DNA. D genes are given only for firm matches. A row's size may be missing; if present it is once, few, many or a size class.

-	TRBD2	TRBV7-7	TRBJ2-1	CASSLDTWRGDNEQFF	TGTGCCAGCAGCTTAGATACATGGCGGGGGGACAATGAGCAGTTCTTC
-	TRBD1	TRBV7-9	TRBJ1-1	CASSTRTGPTEAFF	TGTGCCAGCAGCACAAGGACAGGGCCCACTGAAGCTTTCTTT
few	-	TRBV10-3	TRBJ2-3	CAISEVRGTDTQYF	TGTGCCATCAGTGAGGTCAGGGGCACAGATACGCAGTATTTT
-	-	TRBV6-5	TRBJ2-7	CASSSGFGEQYF	TGTGCCAGCAGTTCAGGGTTCGGCGAGCAGTACTTC
-	-	TRBV29-1	TRBJ1-1	CSVVRGLTAEAFF	TGCAGCGTTGTAAGGGGACTAACCGCTGAAGCTTTCTTT
few	-	TRBV6-4	TRBJ2-3	CASSASDTTDTQYF	TGTGCCAGCAGTGCAAGCGATACCACAGATACGCAGTATTTT
few	TRBD1	TRBV15	TRBJ2-5	CATLDRGGTETQYF	TGTGCCACCCTCGACAGGGGTGGTACAGAGACCCAGTACTTC
-	TRBD2	TRBV28	TRBJ2-1	CASSLAGATYNEQFF	TGTGCCAGCAGTTTAGCGGGAGCTACCTACAATGAGCAGTTCTTC
-	TRBD1	TRBV5-4	TRBJ2-4	CASSLHRQGETKNIQYF	TGTGCCAGCAGCTTGCATCGACAGGGGGAGACCAAAAACATTCAGTACTTC
-	-	TRBV19	TRBJ2-3	CASRRGARADTQYF	TGTGCCAGTAGACGGGGGGCCAGGGCAGATACGCAGTATTTT
-	TRBD1	TRBV10-3	TRBJ2-1	CALAKGANNEQFF	TGTGCCCTAGCCAAGGGGGCAAACAATGAGCAGTTCTTC
-	-	TRBV30	TRBJ1-4	CAWSAGRNEKLFF	TGTGCCTGGAGTGCCGGACGTAATGAAAAACTGTTTTTT
-	TRBD2	TRBV5-1	TRBJ2-5	CASSLQLAGGDETQYF	TGCGCCAGCAGCTTGCAACTAGCGGGAGGGGATGAGACCCAGTACTTC
-	-	TRBV5-6	TRBJ2-5	CASSSPGRQETQYF	TGTGCCAGCAGTTCGCCCGGACGTCAAGAGACCCAGTACTTC
once	-	TRBV6-5	TRBJ1-6	CASSAGAGYNSPLHF	TGTGCCAGCAGCGCAGGAGCAGGATATAATTCACCCCTCCACTTT
-	-	TRBV7-2	TRBJ1-2	CASSLPGQIYGYTF	TGTGCCAGCAGCTTACCCGGACAGATCTATGGCTACACCTTC
-	TRBD1	TRBV7-3	TRBJ2-7	CASSLGAGQGYEQYF	TGTGCCAGCAGCTTAGGTGCGGGACAGGGATACGAGCAGTACTTC
few	-	TRBV25-1	TRBJ1-1	CASSRSEFTEAFF	TGTGCCAGCAGTCGTTCAGAATTCACTGAAGCTTTCTTT
-	-	TRBV28	TRBJ2-7	CASSLSGSQYF	TGTGCCAGCAGTTTATCCGGATCCCAGTACTTC
-	-	TRBV7-9	TRBJ2-7	CASIWGSSDEQYF	TGTGCCAGCATTTGGGGGTCCTCTGACGAGCAGTACTTC
-	TRBD1	TRBV7-8	TRBJ2-5	CASSLGAQGARETQYF	TGTGCCAGCAGCTTAGGGGCGCAGGGGGCGCGGGAGACCCAGTACTTC
-	-	TRBV10-3	TRBJ2-7	CAIGQQMGYEQYF	TGTGCCATAGGACAGCAAATGGGCTACGAGCAGTACTTC
-	-	TRBV5-4	TRBJ2-1	CASSSPGAGGIEQFF	TGTGCCAGCAGCTCACCTGGGGCCGGTGGGATTGAGCAGTTCTTC
few	-	TRBV29-1	TRBJ2-5	CSEKTTETQYF	TGCAGCGAAAAGACAACGGAGACCCAGTACTTC